The 21 T cell receptor beta chains in this list originate from one sample, sequenced in a study of graft-versus-host responses after intestinal transplantation. For these receptors, no antigen is known. The method was immunoSEQ multiplex PCR; TCRdb's version includes in-frame clones alone and lacks a portion of them. The data hold 80,000 to 100,000 clones, with 80% to 95% observed a single time. Sequencing was performed on unstimulated CD4+ T cells sorted from spleen or lymph node cells, taken before intestinal transplant. These receptors were taken from a human donor who received an intestinal transplant.

This sequence joins TRBV6-5 and TRBJ1-1, with D perhaps matching TRBD1 (6 bases). CDR1 and CDR2 from the germline V gene are MNHEY and SVGAGI. The length of the CDR3 is 15 residues. V shed 6 bases and J shed 4 bases, with 18 bases lying between them. The CDR3: CASSWAGAASTEAFF. Written as DNA, the CDR3 is TGTGCCAGCAGCTGGGCAGGGGCAGCGAGCACTGAAGCTTTCTTT.

The rearrangement links TRBV4-1 to TRBJ1-1; 9 nucleotides align to TRBD1. CDR3 size: 18 residues. CDR1 and CDR2 from the germline V gene are MGHRA and YSYEKL. The V segment lost 3 bases and the J segment 0 bases; nucleotides outside the gene matches: 11. The DNA of the CDR3 is TGCGCCAGCAGCCACAACAGGGGGCGCGGGGGCCTGAACACTGAAGCTTTCTTT. Its protein is CASSHNRGRGGLNTEAFF.

V is TRBV19 and J is TRBJ2-5; D possibly corresponds to TRBD2 (5 bases). This CDR3 is built from 11 residues. CDR1 is LNHDA and CDR2 is SQIVND in the germline V gene (reference sequence). The germline V and J ends were trimmed by 3 bases and 8 bases, with 7 bases remaining between them. CDR3: CASSIEGTQYF. In DNA, the CDR3 is TGTGCCAGTAGTATCGAGGGCACCCAGTACTTC.

The CDR3 DNA follows: TGTGCCAGCAACAGGGCTGGGGCCAACGTCCTGACTTTC. Protein: CASNRAGANVLTF. The chain is built from TRBV5-6 and TRBJ2-6; D perhaps matches TRBD1 (6 bases). V was clipped by 6 bases and J by 2 bases, with 6 bases between them. The CDR3 has 13 residues. Per germline, CDR1 SGHDT and CDR2 YYEEEE.

The chain employs TRBV9 and TRBJ2-3; 7 nucleotides line up with TRBD1. V lost 4 bases, J lost 0 bases, and 5 bases stayed unmatched. CDR1 is SGDLS and CDR2 is YYNGEE in the germline V gene. The CDR3 covers 15 residues. CDR3 sequence reads: CASSMTGTSTDTQYF. In DNA, the CDR3 is TGTGCCAGCAGCATGACAGGGACCAGCACAGATACGCAGTATTTT.

The chain couples TRBV27 to TRBJ2-7; tentative D call: TRBD2 (6 bases). The CDR3 length is 14 residues. V was clipped by 8 bases and J by 6 bases, with 20 bases between them. CDR1 is MNHEY, CDR2 SMNVEV, per germline (reference sequence). CDR3 region: CASHRGSGFGEQYF. The DNA for the CDR3 is TGTGCCAGCCACCGGGGGTCAGGGTTCGGCGAGCAGTACTTC.

The chain is built from TRBV7-2 and TRBJ2-1; possibly TRBD2 for D (6 bases). The V gene's germline CDR1 is SGHTA and CDR2 FQGNSA. Trimming pared 5 bases from V and 11 bases from J, leaving 22 bases between. The CDR3 sequence is 15 residues long. The CDR3 sequence: CASSHITISGLKQFF. CDR3 sequence (DNA): TGTGCCAGCAGCCATATTACCATCTCGGGACTTAAGCAGTTCTTC.

Turning to this clone: The same CDR3 can be traced to other DNA sequences in this sample. The V gene is TRBV19, the J gene TRBJ2-7; 7 bases fit TRBD1. The junction had 1 base not matched to a gene; V was cut back by 5 bases and J by 0 bases. In germline, CDR1 is LNHDA, CDR2 SQIVND (reference sequence). This CDR3 has 13 residues. The CDR3 nucleotides read TGTGCCAGTAGTCGACAGGGCTCCTACGAGCAGTACTTC. It codes for CASSRQGSYEQYF.

V usage is TRBV5-6 and J usage is TRBJ1-5; D is undetermined. V was clipped by 4 bases and J by 2 bases, with 19 bases between them. The CDR3 runs 17 residues. Germline assignment: CDR1 SGHDT and CDR2 YYEEEE. The CDR3 sequence is CASSRWPLGRRNQPQHF. The CDR3 nucleotides read TGTGCCAGCAGCCGATGGCCCCTCGGGAGGCGCAATCAGCCCCAGCATTTT.

As DNA, the CDR3 is TGTGCCAGCAGCCTACAGGGTATCGGACAAGAGACCCAGTACTTC. Translated, it gives CASSLQGIGQETQYF. V usage is TRBV5-4 and J usage is TRBJ2-5; tentatively, D is TRBD1 (6 bases). V lost 4 bases to trimming and J lost 2 bases, with 15 bases between them. The CDR3 is made up of 15 amino acids. Germline CDR1 reads SGHNT; CDR2 reads YYREEE (reference sequence).

The rearrangement uses TRBV5-1 and TRBJ2-1, with D maybe TRBD2 (5 bases). Trimming shortened V by 0 bases and J by 1 base, and 11 bases separated the two germline ends. This CDR3 region has 16 residues. Germline V lookup: CDR1 SGHRS, CDR2 YFSETQ. This CDR3 reads CASSLEGRGSYNEQFF. The DNA for the CDR3 is TGCGCCAGCAGCTTGGAGGGTAGAGGGTCCTACAATGAGCAGTTCTTC.

The chain carries TRBV7-9 and TRBJ2-1, with 10 bases matching TRBD1. Germline V CDR1 and CDR2: SEHNR, FQNEAQ (reference sequence). V lost 5 bases, J lost 4 bases, and 5 bases stayed unmatched. This CDR3 region has 15 residues. The CDR3 is CASSPGTGEYNEQFF. For the CDR3, the DNA is TGTGCCAGCAGCCCCGGGACAGGGGAATACAATGAGCAGTTCTTC.

This CDR3 reads CASSQVRQGVSEAFF. CDR3 DNA: TGCGCCAGCAGCCAAGTAAGACAGGGGGTGAGTGAAGCTTTCTTT. The chain combines TRBV4-3 with TRBJ1-1, with 9 bases identical to TRBD1. The CDR3 spans 15 residues. Germline-derived CDR1 and CDR2 are LGHNA and YSLEER. Losses at the gene ends were 1 base for V and 7 bases for J; bases not matched to a gene: 7.

The chain carries TRBV9 and TRBJ2-3, with 12 bases matching TRBD2. The trim removed 0 bases at V and 6 bases at J, leaving 8 bases unmatched. Germline V gene sequence: CDR1 SGDLS, CDR2 YYNGEE. This CDR3 spans 17 amino acids. The CDR3 DNA follows: TGTGCCAGCAGCGTAGTGACTAGCGGGGGTTTCACGGATACGCAGTATTTT. Residues: CASSVVTSGGFTDTQYF.

The V gene is TRBV10-3, the J gene TRBJ2-5, with TRBD2 identical over 9 bases. The CDR3 runs 15 residues. Trimming removed 0 bases from V and 4 bases from J; junction bases left unmatched: 3. The germline V gene has CDR1 ENHRY and CDR2 SYGVKD. Here the CDR3 DNA reads TGTGCCATCAGTGAGTCGACGACTAGCGGAGAGACCCAGTACTTC. Translating gives CAISESTTSGETQYF.

The CDR3 loop reads CASSTSGESTDTQYF. The CDR3 DNA reads as TGTGCCAGCAGTACTAGCGGGGAGAGCACAGATACGCAGTATTTT. V is TRBV28 and J is TRBJ2-3; TRBD2 matches 10 bases. The CDR3 runs to 15 residues. Germline V CDR1 and CDR2: MDHEN, SYDVKM. The trim removed 5 bases at V and 0 bases at J, leaving 2 bases unmatched. The full variable domain, with the rest looked up from reference TRBV28 and TRBJ2-3, is DVKVTQSSRYLVKRTGEKVFLECVQDMDHENMFWYRQDPGLGLRLIYFSYDVKMKEKGDIPEGYSVSREKKERFSLILESASTNQTSMYLCASSTSGESTDTQYFGPGTRLTVL.

This clone was seen a single time. V usage is TRBV19 and J usage is TRBJ2-7; a weak D match, TRBD2 (6 bases). Germline assignment: CDR1 LNHDA and CDR2 SQIVND (reference sequence). V lost 5 bases and J 3 bases, leaving 20 bases between the germline ends. This CDR3 has 16 residues. CDR3 protein: CASSLPISSAHYEQYF. In DNA form, the CDR3 reads TGTGCCAGTAGTCTCCCTATCTCTAGCGCCCACTACGAGCAGTACTTC.

This clone was recorded only once. This chain links TRBV6-5 with TRBJ2-7; D is unresolved. Per germline, CDR1 MNHEY and CDR2 SVGAGI. Trimming left V 6 bases short and J 2 bases short, with 5 bases between. The CDR3 consists of 11 residues. The CDR3, as DNA: TGTGCCAGCAGCAACACCTACGAGCAGTACTTC. It specifies CASSNTYEQYF.

This clone was recorded a few times. V gene TRBV2 combines with J gene TRBJ1-5; no clear D. CDR1 and CDR2 (germline): SNHLY, FYNNEI. This CDR3 has 18 amino acids. The ends were cut back, 1 base at V and 1 base at J, with 17 bases in the middle. CDR3 region: CASSEVGSPSGSNQPQHF. CDR3 DNA sequence: TGTGCCAGCAGTGAAGTTGGGTCACCGTCGGGAAGCAATCAGCCCCAGCATTTT.

The genes are TRBV7-9 and TRBJ1-1; 7 bases map to TRBD1. The CDR3 has 15 residues. CDR1 SEHNR and CDR2 FQNEAQ come from the germline V gene (reference sequence). V dropped 6 bases and J dropped 2; count of bases not matched to a gene: 9. CDR3 loop: CASSGRQGLNTEAFF. CDR3 in DNA: TGTGCCAGCAGTGGCCGACAGGGTTTAAACACTGAAGCTTTCTTT.

The rearrangement uses TRBV11-2 and TRBJ2-5; 7 bases align to TRBD2. The germline V gene encodes CDR1 SGHAT and CDR2 FQNNGV. The CDR3 is 15 residues long. J was trimmed by 4 bases and V by 0 bases; bases with no gene match: 5. CDR3 region: CASSLEGGYRETQYF. The CDR3 DNA reads as TGTGCCAGCAGCTTAGAGGGGGGGTATCGAGAGACCCAGTACTTC. The full variable domain, completed using reference TRBV11-2 and TRBJ2-5, is EAGVAQSPRYKIIEKRQSVAFWCNPISGHATLYWYQQILGQGPKLLIQFQNNGVVDDSQLPKDRFSAERLKGVDSTLKIQPAKLEDSAVYLCASSLEGGYRETQYFGPGTRLLVL.